This T cell receptor beta chain was retrieved from a study of blood T cell repertoires in COVID-19. Germline assignment: CDR1 LNHDA and CDR2 SQIVND (reference sequence). The CDR3 has 15 residues. To note about this clone: A read error may produce the germline difference seen at one junction end.

Repertoires were generated with immunoSEQ multiplex PCR, while TCRdb's copy carries only in-frame clones and drops some. The sample consists of 170,000 or so clones, about 88% of them appearing once. The sequencing sample was made of PBMCs or T cells enriched from blood (not recorded which). The TCR sequence derives from a woman aged 45-60 years who had recovered from COVID-19. This chain uses TRBV19 with TRBJ2-1, with TRBD2 matching 7 bases. The CDR3 DNA sequence: TGTGCCAGTAGTCCCCGGGACTACTCCTCCAATGAGCAGTTCTTC. It translates to CASSPRDYSSNEQFF.